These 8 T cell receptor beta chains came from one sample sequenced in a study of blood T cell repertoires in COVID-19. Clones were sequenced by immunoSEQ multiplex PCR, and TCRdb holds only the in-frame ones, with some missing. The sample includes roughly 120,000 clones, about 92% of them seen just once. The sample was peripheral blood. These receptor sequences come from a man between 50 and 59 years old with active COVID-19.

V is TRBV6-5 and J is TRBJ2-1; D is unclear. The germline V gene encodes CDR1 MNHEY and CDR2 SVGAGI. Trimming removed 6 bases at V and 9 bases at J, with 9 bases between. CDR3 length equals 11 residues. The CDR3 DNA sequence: TGTGCCAGCAGCCGTCCCGGTGAGCAGTTCTTC. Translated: CASSRPGEQFF.

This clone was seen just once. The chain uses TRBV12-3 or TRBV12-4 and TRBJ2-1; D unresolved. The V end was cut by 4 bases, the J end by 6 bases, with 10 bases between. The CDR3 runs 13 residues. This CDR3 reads CASSSNSGNEQFF. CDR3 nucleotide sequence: TGTGCCAGCAGTTCCAACTCGGGCAATGAGCAGTTCTTC.

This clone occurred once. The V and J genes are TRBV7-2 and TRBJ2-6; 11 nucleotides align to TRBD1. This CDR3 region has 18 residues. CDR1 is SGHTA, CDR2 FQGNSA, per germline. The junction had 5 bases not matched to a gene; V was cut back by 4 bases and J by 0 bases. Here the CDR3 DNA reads TGTGCCAGCAGCTCTTACGGGACAGGGGGCTCTGGGGCCAACGTCCTGACTTTC. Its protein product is CASSSYGTGGSGANVLTF.

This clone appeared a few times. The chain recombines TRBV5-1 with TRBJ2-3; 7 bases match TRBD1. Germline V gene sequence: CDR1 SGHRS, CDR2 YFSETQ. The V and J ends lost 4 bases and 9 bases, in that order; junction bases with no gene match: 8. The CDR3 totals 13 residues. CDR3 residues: CASSATGERTQYF. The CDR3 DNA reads TGCGCCAGCAGCGCTACAGGGGAGCGGACGCAGTATTTT.

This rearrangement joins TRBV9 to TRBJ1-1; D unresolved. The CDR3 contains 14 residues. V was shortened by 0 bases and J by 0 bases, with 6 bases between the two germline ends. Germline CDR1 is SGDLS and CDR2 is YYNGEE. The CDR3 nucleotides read TGTGCCAGCAGCGTAGGAGGGATGAACACTGAAGCTTTCTTT. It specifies CASSVGGMNTEAFF.

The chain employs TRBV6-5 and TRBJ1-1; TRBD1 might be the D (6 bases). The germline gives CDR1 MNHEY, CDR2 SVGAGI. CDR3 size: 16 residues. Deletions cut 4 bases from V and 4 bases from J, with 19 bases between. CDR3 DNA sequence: TGTGCCAGCAGTTCGGCAGGGGTTGAAGTTGGCACTGAAGCTTTCTTT. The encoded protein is CASSSAGVEVGTEAFF.

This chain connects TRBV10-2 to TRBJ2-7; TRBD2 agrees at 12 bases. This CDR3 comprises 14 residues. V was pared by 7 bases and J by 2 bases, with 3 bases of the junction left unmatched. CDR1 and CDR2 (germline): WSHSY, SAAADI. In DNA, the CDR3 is TGCGCCAGCAAACTAGCGGGGGGACCCTACGAGCAGTACTTC. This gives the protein CASKLAGGPYEQYF.

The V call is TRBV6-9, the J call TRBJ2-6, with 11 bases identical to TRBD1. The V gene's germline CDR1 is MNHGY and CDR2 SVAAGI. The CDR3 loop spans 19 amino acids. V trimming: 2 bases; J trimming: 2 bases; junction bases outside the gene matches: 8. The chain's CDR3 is CASSYNGQGAPPGANVLTF. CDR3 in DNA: TGTGCCAGCAGTTATAATGGACAGGGGGCTCCCCCTGGGGCCAACGTCCTGACTTTC.